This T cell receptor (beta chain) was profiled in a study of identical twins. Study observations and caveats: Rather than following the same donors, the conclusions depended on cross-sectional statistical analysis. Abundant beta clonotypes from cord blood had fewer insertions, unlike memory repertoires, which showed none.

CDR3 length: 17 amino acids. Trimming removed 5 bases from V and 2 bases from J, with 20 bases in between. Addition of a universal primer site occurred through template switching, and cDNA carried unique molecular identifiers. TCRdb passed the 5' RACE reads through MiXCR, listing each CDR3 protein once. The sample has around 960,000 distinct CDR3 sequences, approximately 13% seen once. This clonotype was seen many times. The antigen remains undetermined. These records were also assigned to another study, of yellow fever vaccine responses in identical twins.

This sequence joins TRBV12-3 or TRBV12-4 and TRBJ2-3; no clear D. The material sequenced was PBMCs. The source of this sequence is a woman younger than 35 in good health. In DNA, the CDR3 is TGTGCCAGCAGTACACCCGGGCGCTGGTTTAACACAGATACGCAGTATTTT. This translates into CASSTPGRWFNTDTQYF.